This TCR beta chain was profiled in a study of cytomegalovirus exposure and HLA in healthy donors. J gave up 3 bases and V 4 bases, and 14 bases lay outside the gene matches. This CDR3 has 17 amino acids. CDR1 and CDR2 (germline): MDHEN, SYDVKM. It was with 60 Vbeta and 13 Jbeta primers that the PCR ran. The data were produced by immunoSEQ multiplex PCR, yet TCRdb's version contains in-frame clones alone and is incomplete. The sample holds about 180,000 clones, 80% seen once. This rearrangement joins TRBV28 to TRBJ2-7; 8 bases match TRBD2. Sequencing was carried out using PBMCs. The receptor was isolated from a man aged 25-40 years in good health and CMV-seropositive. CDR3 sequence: CASSSLHPAGVRYEQYF. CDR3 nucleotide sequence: TGTGCCAGCAGTTCCCTCCACCCAGCGGGGGTTCGCTACGAGCAGTACTTC.